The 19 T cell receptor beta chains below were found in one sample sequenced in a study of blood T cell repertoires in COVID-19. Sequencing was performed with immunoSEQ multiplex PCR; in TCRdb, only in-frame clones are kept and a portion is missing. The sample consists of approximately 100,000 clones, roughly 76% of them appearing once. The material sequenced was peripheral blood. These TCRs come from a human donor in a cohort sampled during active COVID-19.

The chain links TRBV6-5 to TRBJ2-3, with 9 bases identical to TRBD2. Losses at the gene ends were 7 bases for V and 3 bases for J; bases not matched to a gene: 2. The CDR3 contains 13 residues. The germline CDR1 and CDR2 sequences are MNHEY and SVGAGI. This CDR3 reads CASKAGGTDTQYF. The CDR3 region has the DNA TGTGCCAGCAAAGCGGGAGGAACAGATACGCAGTATTTT.

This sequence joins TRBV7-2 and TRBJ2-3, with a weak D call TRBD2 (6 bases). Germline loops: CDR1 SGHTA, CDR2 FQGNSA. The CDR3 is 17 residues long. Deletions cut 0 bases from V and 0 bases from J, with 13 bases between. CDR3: CASSLAAGTASTDTQYF. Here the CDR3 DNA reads TGTGCCAGCAGCTTAGCGGCTGGGACTGCGAGCACAGATACGCAGTATTTT.

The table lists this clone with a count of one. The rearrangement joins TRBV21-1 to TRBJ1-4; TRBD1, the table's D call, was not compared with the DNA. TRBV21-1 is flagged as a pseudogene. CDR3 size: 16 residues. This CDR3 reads CASSKVKGGADEKLFF. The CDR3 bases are TGTGCCAGCAGCAAAGTCAAAGGGGGCGCGGATGAAAAACTGTTTTTT.

CDR3 nucleotides: TGTGCCAGCAGCTACTTAAGATCCTCAGGGACACTTCCCTTCCGCTACACCTTC. This encodes CASSYLRSSGTLPFRYTF. The chain combines TRBV7-9 with TRBJ1-2; TRBD1 might be the D (6 bases). Germline CDR1 is SEHNR and CDR2 is FQNEAQ (reference sequence). This CDR3 region has 18 residues. V was clipped by 4 bases and J by 9 bases, with 30 bases between them.

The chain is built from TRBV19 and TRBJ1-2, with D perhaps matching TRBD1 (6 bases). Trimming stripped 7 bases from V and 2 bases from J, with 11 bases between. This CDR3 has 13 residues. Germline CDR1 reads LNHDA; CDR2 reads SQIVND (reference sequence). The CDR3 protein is CASTSTGNYGYTF. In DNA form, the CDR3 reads TGTGCCAGTACCTCTACAGGGAACTATGGCTACACCTTC.

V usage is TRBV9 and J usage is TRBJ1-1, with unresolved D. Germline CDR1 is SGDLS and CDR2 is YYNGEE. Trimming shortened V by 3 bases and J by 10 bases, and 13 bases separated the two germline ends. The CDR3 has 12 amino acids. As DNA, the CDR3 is TGTGCCAGCAGCGGAAACACCGCAGGAGCTTTCTTT. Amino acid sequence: CASSGNTAGAFF. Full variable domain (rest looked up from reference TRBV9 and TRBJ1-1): DSGVTQTPKHLITATGQRVTLRCSPRSGDLSVYWYQQSLDQGLQFLIQYYNGEERAKGNILERFSAQQFPDLHSELNLSSLELGDSALYFCASSGNTAGAFFGQGTRLTVV.

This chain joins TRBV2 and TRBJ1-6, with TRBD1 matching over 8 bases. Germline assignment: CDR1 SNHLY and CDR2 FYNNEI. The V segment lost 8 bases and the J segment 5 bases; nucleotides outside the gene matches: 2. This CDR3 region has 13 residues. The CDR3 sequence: CASGQGNNSPLHF. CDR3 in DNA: TGTGCCAGCGGACAGGGTAATAATTCACCCCTCCACTTT.

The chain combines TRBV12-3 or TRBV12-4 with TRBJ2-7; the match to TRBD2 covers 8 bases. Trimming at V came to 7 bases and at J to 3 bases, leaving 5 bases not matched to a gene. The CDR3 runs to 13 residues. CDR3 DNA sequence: TGTGCCAGCACCGGGAGGGGGGGCTACGAGCAGTACTTC. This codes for CASTGRGGYEQYF.

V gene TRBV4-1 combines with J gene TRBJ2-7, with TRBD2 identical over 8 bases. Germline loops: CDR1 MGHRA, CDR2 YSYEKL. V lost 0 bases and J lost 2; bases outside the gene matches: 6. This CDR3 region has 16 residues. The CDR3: CASSQEVAGGAYEQYF. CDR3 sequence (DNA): TGCGCCAGCAGCCAAGAGGTTGCGGGGGGCGCCTACGAGCAGTACTTC.

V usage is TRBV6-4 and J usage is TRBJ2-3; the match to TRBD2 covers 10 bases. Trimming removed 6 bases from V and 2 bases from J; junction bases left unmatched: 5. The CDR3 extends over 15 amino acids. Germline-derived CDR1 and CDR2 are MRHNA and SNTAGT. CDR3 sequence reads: CASSPSGGDTDTQYF. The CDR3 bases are TGTGCCAGCAGCCCTAGCGGGGGAGACACAGATACGCAGTATTTT.

The CDR3 sequence is CASSFGLGGYEQYF. In DNA, the CDR3 is TGTGCCAGCAGTTTTGGACTAGGGGGCTACGAGCAGTACTTC. This sequence joins TRBV6-2 or TRBV6-3 and TRBJ2-7; TRBD2 is a possible D gene (7 bases). Per the germline V gene, CDR1 is MNHEY and CDR2 is SVGEGT. This CDR3 spans 14 amino acids. V was trimmed by 4 bases and J by 3 bases, leaving 13 bases between them.

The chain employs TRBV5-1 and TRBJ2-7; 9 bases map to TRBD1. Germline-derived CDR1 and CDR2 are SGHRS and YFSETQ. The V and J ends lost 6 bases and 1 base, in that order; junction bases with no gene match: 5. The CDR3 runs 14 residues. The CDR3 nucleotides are TGCGCCAGCAACTCCGGGACAGGGTCCTACGAGCAGTACTTC. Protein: CASNSGTGSYEQYF.

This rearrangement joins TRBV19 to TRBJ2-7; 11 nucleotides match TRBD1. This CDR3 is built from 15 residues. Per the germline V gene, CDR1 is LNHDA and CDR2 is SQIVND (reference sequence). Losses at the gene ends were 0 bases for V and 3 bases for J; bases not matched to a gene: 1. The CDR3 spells CASSIDGTGGYEQYF. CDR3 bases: TGTGCCAGTAGTATAGACGGGACAGGGGGCTACGAGCAGTACTTC.

This CDR3 is CASSDRVIHEQFF. The DNA of the CDR3 is TGTGCCAGCAGTGACAGGGTAATCCATGAGCAGTTCTTC. This chain links TRBV6-1 with TRBJ2-1; tentative D call: TRBD1 (5 bases). The germline V gene has CDR1 MNHNS and CDR2 SASEGT. This CDR3 contains 13 residues. V was pared by 3 bases and J by 8 bases, with 11 bases between.

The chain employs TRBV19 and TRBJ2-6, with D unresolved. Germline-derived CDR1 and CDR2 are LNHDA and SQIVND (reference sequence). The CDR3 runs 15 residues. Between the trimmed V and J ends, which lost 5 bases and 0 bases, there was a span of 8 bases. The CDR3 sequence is CASSLVISGANVLTF. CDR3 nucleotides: TGTGCCAGTAGTCTCGTTATCTCTGGGGCCAACGTCCTGACTTTC.

Here the CDR3 reads CASSLRQGTGEQYF. In nucleotides, the CDR3 is TGTGCCAGCAGCCTTAGACAGGGGACGGGAGAGCAGTACTTC. The chain links TRBV9 to TRBJ2-7; 8 nucleotides line up with TRBD1. This CDR3 comprises 14 residues. Germline CDR1 reads SGDLS; CDR2 reads YYNGEE. V gave up 4 bases and J gave up 7 bases; unmatched junction bases: 10. Using reference TRBV9 and TRBJ2-7 for the parts outside the CDR3, the full variable domain is DSGVTQTPKHLITATGQRVTLRCSPRSGDLSVYWYQQSLDQGLQFLIQYYNGEERAKGNILERFSAQQFPDLHSELNLSSLELGDSALYFCASSLRQGTGEQYFGPGTRLTVT.

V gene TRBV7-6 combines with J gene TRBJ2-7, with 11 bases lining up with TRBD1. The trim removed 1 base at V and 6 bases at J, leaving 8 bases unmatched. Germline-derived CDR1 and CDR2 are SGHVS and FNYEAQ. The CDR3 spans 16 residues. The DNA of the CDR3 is TGTGCCAGCAGCTTAGTAAGCCCGGGACAGGGGGTCGAGCAGTACTTC. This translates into CASSLVSPGQGVEQYF.

CDR3 DNA: TGTGCCAGTAGTATACACCTTCGGGGGAGGGTCTTAAAGGATAATTCACCCCTCCACTTT. Its protein is CASSIHLRGRVLKDNSPLHF. V gene TRBV19 combines with J gene TRBJ1-6; D is perhaps TRBD1 (5 bases). Between the trimmed V and J ends, which lost 2 bases and 5 bases, there was a span of 25 bases. The germline gives CDR1 LNHDA, CDR2 SQIVND (reference sequence). The CDR3 is made up of 20 amino acids.

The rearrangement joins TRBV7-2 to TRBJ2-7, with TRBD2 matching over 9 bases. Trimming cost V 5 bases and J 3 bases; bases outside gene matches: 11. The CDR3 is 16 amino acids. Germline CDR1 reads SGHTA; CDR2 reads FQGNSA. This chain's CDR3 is CASSRVPSGTLYEQYF. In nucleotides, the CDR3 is TGTGCCAGCAGCCGCGTACCTAGCGGGACCCTCTACGAGCAGTACTTC. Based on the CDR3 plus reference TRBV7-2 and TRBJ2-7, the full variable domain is GAGVSQSPSNKVTEKGKDVELRCDPISGHTALYWYRQSLGQGLEFLIYFQGNSAPDKSGLPSDRFSAERTGGSVSTLTIQRTQQEDSAVYLCASSRVPSGTLYEQYFGPGTRLTVT.